This TCR beta chain emerged from a study of blood T cell repertoires in COVID-19. Study background: Whether acute or convalescent, the COVID-19 samples came from the United States, Italy and Spain. The analysed material was cDNA or gDNA that came from T cells, B-cell-depleted T cells, or PBMCs.

CDR1 and CDR2 from the germline V gene are SEHNR and FQNEAQ (reference sequence). The CDR3 spans 13 residues. Germline trimming cut 5 bases from V and 2 bases from J; bases unmatched to any gene: 2. Enrolled during active infection, Seattle patients were then followed longitudinally. In the original workflow: Cell counts per sample came from amplifying reference gene primers. TCRdb's copy holds only in-frame clones and misses some; the assay was immunoSEQ multiplex PCR. From that table come the V and J calls and clone size; the DNA was used to work out D and trimming. This table holds some 290,000 clones, 86% found once.

The TCR originated in a woman in her twenties or thirties with COVID-19, enrolled during active disease. The chain combines TRBV7-9 with TRBJ2-7, with 8 nucleotides matching TRBD2. Sequenced material: peripheral blood. The CDR3 loop reads CASSPGGPYEQYF. CDR3 nucleotide sequence: TGTGCCAGCAGCCCGGGGGGGCCCTACGAGCAGTACTTC.